This T cell receptor beta chain was recorded in a study of siplizumab effects on memory and regulatory T cells. Study-level results: An assignable phenotype, naive or memory, was missing from roughly 84-95% of proliferating CD4+ or CD8+ clones. Under siplizumab, alloreactive sequences traced to unstimulated CD4+ memory cells were significantly reduced.

This clone occurred once. Antigen unknown. Some clones are missing from TCRdb's copy, which holds only in-frame ones; the method was immunoSEQ multiplex PCR. The sample holds approximately 100,000 clones, 94% seen once. The source material was Tregs sorted from blood. The source is a human donor in good health.

CDR3 residues: CASSLVAPGNTIYF. CDR3 coding DNA: TGTGCCAGCAGCTTAGTTGCACCTGGAAACACCATATATTTT. The gene calls are TRBV7-2 and TRBJ1-3; D gene uncertain. Germline V gives CDR1 SGHTA, CDR2 FQGNSA. V shed 1 base and J shed 2 bases, with 6 bases lying between them. The CDR3 is made up of 14 amino acids.